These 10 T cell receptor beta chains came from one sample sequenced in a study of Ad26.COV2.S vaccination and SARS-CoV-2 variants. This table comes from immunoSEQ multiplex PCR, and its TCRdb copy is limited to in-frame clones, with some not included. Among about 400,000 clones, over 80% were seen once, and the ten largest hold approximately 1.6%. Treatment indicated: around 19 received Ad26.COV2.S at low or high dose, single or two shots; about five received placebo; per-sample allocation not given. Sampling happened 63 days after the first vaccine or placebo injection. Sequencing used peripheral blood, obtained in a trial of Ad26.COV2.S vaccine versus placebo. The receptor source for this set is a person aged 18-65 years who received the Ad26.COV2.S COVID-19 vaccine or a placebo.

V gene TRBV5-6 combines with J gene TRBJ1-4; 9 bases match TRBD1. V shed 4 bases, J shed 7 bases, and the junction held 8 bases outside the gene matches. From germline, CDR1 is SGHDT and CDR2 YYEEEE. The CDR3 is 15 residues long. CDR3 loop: CASSVTGGISEKLFF. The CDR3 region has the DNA TGTGCCAGCAGCGTGACAGGGGGTATTAGTGAAAAACTGTTTTTT.

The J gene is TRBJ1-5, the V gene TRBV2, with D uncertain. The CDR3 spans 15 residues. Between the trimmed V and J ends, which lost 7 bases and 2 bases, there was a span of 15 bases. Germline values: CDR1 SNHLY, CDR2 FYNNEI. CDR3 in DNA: TGTGCCAGCATTTCACGGTCCGAGGGCAATCAGCCCCAGCATTTT. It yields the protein CASISRSEGNQPQHF.

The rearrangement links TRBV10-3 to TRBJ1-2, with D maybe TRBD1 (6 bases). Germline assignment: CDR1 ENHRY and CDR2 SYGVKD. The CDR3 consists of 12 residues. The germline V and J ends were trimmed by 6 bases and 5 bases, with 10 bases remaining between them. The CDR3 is CAIRKGGYGYTF. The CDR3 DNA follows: TGTGCCATCAGAAAAGGGGGATATGGCTACACCTTC.

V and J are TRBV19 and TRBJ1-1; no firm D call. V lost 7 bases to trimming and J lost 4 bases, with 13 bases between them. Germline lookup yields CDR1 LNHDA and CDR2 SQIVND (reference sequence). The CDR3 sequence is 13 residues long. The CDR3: CASIMGWGTEAFF. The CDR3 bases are TGTGCCAGTATCATGGGGTGGGGCACTGAAGCTTTCTTT. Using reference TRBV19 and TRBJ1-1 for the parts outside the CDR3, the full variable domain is DGGITQSPKYLFRKEGQNVTLSCEQNLNHDAMYWYRQDPGQGLRLIYYSQIVNDFQKGDIAEGYSVSREKKESFPLTVTSAQKNPTAFYLCASIMGWGTEAFFGQGTRLTVV.

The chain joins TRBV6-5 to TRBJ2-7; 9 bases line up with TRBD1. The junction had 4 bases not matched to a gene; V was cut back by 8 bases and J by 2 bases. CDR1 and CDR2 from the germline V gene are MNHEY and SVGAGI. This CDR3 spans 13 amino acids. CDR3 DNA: TGTGCCAGCTTGGGACAGGGTACCTACGAGCAGTACTTC. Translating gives CASLGQGTYEQYF.

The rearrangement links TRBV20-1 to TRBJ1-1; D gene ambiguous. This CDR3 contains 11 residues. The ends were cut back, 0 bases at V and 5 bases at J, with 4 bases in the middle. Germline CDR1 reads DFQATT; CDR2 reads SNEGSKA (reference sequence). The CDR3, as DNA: TGCAGTGCTAGAGATCTTACTGAAGCTTTCTTT. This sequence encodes CSARDLTEAFF.

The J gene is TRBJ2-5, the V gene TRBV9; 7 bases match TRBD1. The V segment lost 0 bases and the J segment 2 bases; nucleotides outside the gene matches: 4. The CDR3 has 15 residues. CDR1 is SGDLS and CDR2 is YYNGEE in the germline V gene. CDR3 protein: CASSVEQGLQETQYF. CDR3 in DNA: TGTGCCAGCAGCGTAGAACAGGGGCTACAAGAGACCCAGTACTTC.

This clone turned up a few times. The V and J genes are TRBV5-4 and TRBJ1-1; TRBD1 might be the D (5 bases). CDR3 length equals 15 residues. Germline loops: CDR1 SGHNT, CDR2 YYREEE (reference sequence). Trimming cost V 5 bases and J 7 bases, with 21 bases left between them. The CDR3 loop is CASRDPGTLADEAFF. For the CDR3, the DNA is TGTGCCAGCAGGGACCCGGGGACCTTAGCGGATGAAGCTTTCTTT. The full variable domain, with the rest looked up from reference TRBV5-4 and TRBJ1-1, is ETGVTQSPTHLIKTRGQQVTLRCSSQSGHNTVSWYQQALGQGPQFIFQYYREEENGRGNFPPRFSGLQFPNYSSELNVNALELDDSALYLCASRDPGTLADEAFFGQGTRLTVV.

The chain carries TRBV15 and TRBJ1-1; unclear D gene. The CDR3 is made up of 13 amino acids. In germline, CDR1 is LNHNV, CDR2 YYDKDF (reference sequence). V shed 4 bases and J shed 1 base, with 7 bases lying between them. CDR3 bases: TGTGCCACCAGCAACCGGGAGAACACTGAAGCTTTCTTT. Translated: CATSNRENTEAFF. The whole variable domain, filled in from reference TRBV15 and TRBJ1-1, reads DAMVIQNPRYQVTQFGKPVTLSCSQTLNHNVMYWYQQKSSQAPKLLFHYYDKDFNNEADTPDNFQSRRPNTSFCFLDIRSPGLGDTAMYLCATSNRENTEAFFGQGTRLTVV.

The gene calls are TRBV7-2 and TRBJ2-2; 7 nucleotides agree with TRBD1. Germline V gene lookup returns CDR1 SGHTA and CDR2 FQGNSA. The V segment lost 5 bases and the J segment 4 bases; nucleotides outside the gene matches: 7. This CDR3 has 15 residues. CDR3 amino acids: CASSPTGLSTGELFF. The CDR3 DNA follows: TGTGCCAGCAGCCCGACAGGGTTGAGCACCGGGGAGCTGTTTTTT.